This passage covers 27 T cell receptor beta chains from one sample sequenced in a study of T cell responses to AZD1222 COVID-19 vaccine. Using immunoSEQ multiplex PCR, the repertoire was profiled, and TCRdb retains in-frame clones only, with some absent. The sample consists of about 140,000 clones, roughly 90% of them appearing once. The source material was peripheral blood, sampled on day 0 of AZD1222 vaccination. The receptors were gathered from an adult in good health.

J is TRBJ2-7 and V is TRBV5-1; D is perhaps TRBD1 or TRBD2 (5 bases each). This CDR3 comprises 17 residues. The germline CDR1 and CDR2 sequences are SGHRS and YFSETQ. V shed 0 bases and J shed 2 bases, with 18 bases lying between them. The CDR3 loop reads CASSLALNRDLPYEQYF. The CDR3 DNA reads TGCGCCAGCAGCTTGGCCCTAAACCGGGACCTTCCCTACGAGCAGTACTTC.

This clone was counted a single time. The CDR3 protein is CASSLIGSPLHF. The CDR3 nucleotides are TGTGCCAGCAGTTTAATAGGTTCACCCCTCCACTTT. The chain couples TRBV27 to TRBJ1-6; D is unresolved. This CDR3 is built from 12 residues. With 2 bases removed from V and 9 bases from J, the gap between germline ends came to 5 bases. The germline V gene encodes CDR1 MNHEY and CDR2 SMNVEV (reference sequence).

The chain carries TRBV29-1 and TRBJ1-3; TRBD1 is a possible D gene (6 bases). The germline gives CDR1 SQVTM, CDR2 ANQGSEA. This CDR3 has 13 amino acids. Deletions cut 6 bases from V and 2 bases from J, with 11 bases between. The CDR3 DNA is TGCAGCGTCGGGACACAGGCTGGAAACACCATATATTTT. It specifies CSVGTQAGNTIYF. The full variable domain, in which reference TRBV29-1 and TRBJ1-3 provide the parts outside the CDR3, is SAVISQKPSRDICQRGTSLTIQCQVDSQVTMMFWYRQQPGQSLTLIATANQGSEATYESGFVIDKFPISRPNLTFSTLTVSNMSPEDSSIYLCSVGTQAGNTIYFGEGSWLTVV.

J is TRBJ1-4 and V is TRBV4-3; tentative D call: TRBD1 (6 bases). V was clipped by 1 base and J by 3 bases, with 12 bases between them. This CDR3 has 16 amino acids. Germline values: CDR1 LGHNA, CDR2 YSLEER. The CDR3 protein is CASSQGTDRANEKLFF. The CDR3 region has the DNA TGCGCCAGCAGCCAAGGCACGGACAGAGCTAATGAAAAACTGTTTTTT.

A single count supports this clone. The chain uses TRBV5-4 and TRBJ1-2; D ambiguous. V lost 3 bases and J 10 bases, leaving 10 bases between the germline ends. Germline V gene data show CDR1 as SGHNT and CDR2 as YYREEE (reference sequence). This CDR3 region has 11 residues. As DNA, the CDR3 is TGTGCCAGCAGCTCCTCCTCGGACTACACCTTC. Amino acid sequence: CASSSSSDYTF. Variable domain in full (rest from reference TRBV5-4 and TRBJ1-2): ETGVTQSPTHLIKTRGQQVTLRCSSQSGHNTVSWYQQALGQGPQFIFQYYREEENGRGNFPPRFSGLQFPNYSSELNVNALELDDSALYLCASSSSSDYTFGSGTRLTVV.

The chain employs TRBV12-3 or TRBV12-4 and TRBJ2-7; no firm D call. This CDR3 spans 13 amino acids. Trimming shortened V by 8 bases and J by 2 bases, and 13 bases separated the two germline ends. The CDR3: CASSSTRAYEQYF. CDR3 DNA: TGTGCCAGCTCATCGACGCGAGCCTACGAGCAGTACTTC.

This chain connects TRBV18 to TRBJ2-1; possibly TRBD2 for D (6 bases). This CDR3 is 17 amino acids long. Between the trimmed V and J ends, which lost 4 bases and 4 bases, there was a span of 20 bases. The germline V gene encodes CDR1 KGHSH and CDR2 LQKENI. The CDR3 DNA reads TGTGCCAGCTCACTTGCCCCCCGGGACTGGGGTTACAATGAGCAGTTCTTC. Protein sequence: CASSLAPRDWGYNEQFF.

This chain uses TRBV5-1 with TRBJ2-2; 7 nucleotides agree with TRBD1. Germline V gene lookup returns CDR1 SGHRS and CDR2 YFSETQ. V dropped 2 bases and J dropped 3; count of bases not matched to a gene: 7. The CDR3 sequence is 16 residues long. The CDR3 region is CASSFLGTADTGELFF. CDR3 DNA: TGCGCCAGCAGCTTCTTAGGGACAGCGGACACCGGGGAGCTGTTTTTT.

The rearrangement uses TRBV7-3 and TRBJ2-3; 13 nucleotides align to TRBD2. CDR1 is SGHTA, CDR2 FQGTGA, per germline. This CDR3 spans 17 amino acids. V lost 9 bases to trimming and J lost 2 bases; unmatched junction nucleotides: 11. The CDR3 here is CARGLLTSGRHTDTQYF. CDR3 nucleotide sequence: TGTGCCAGGGGGCTTTTGACTAGCGGGAGGCACACAGATACGCAGTATTTT.

The chain is built from TRBV12-3 or TRBV12-4 and TRBJ1-6; D is undetermined. V was cut by 3 bases and J by 3 bases, with 3 bases left in between. This CDR3 contains 13 residues. CDR3 DNA: TGTGCCAGCAGTTTCAACTATAATTCACCCCTCCACTTT. This gives the protein CASSFNYNSPLHF.

V gene TRBV5-6 combines with J gene TRBJ2-1, with 8 bases matching TRBD2. Unmatched junction bases numbered 4, after V lost 1 base and J lost 4 bases. From germline, CDR1 is SGHDT and CDR2 YYEEEE. This CDR3 contains 15 residues. The CDR3 loop is CASSLWSSGYNEQFF. In DNA form, the CDR3 reads TGTGCCAGCAGCTTGTGGTCTAGCGGGTACAATGAGCAGTTCTTC.

The rearrangement uses TRBV4-3 and TRBJ2-7, with TRBD2 matching over 13 bases. Losses at the gene ends were 0 bases for V and 7 bases for J; bases not matched to a gene: 6. Germline V gene lookup returns CDR1 LGHNA and CDR2 YSLEER. The CDR3 sequence is 16 residues long. The CDR3 region has the DNA TGCGCCAGCAGCCAAGATTGGACTAGCGGGAGTGGAGAGCAGTACTTC. Amino acids: CASSQDWTSGSGEQYF.

The rearrangement joins TRBV6-1 to TRBJ2-4; 7 bases are shared with TRBD2. This CDR3 region has 17 residues. Trimming at V came to 2 bases and at J to 1 base, leaving 8 bases not matched to a gene. Germline V CDR1 and CDR2: MNHNS, SASEGT. The CDR3 reads CASSERDYERAKNIQYF. CDR3 bases: TGTGCCAGCAGTGAAAGGGACTACGAGAGGGCCAAAAACATTCAGTACTTC.

The V and J genes are TRBV6-5 and TRBJ1-6; D remains unclear. CDR3 length equals 12 residues. The germline V gene has CDR1 MNHEY and CDR2 SVGAGI. The V end lost 10 bases, the J end lost 9 bases, and 13 bases lay between the germline ends. CDR3 nucleotides: TGTGCCACCTTAGTGGGAGGTTCACCCCTCCACTTT. It encodes CATLVGGSPLHF.

The chain is built from TRBV2 and TRBJ1-5, with 7 bases identical to TRBD1. The CDR3 loop spans 13 amino acids. With 7 bases clipped from V and 5 bases from J, the junction kept 5 bases outside the gene matches. Germline CDR1 reads SNHLY; CDR2 reads FYNNEI. CDR3 loop: CASKGQGDQPQHF. CDR3 bases: TGTGCCAGCAAGGGCCAGGGGGATCAGCCCCAGCATTTT.

The J gene is TRBJ2-7, the V gene TRBV7-8, with 9 bases aligning to TRBD1. The V gene end was trimmed by 5 bases and the J gene end by 8 bases; junction bases not matched to a gene: 10. The CDR3 spans 14 residues. Germline CDR1 SGHVS, CDR2 FQNEAQ. CDR3 loop: CASSPGDRAFQQYF. CDR3 DNA: TGTGCCAGCAGCCCCGGGGACAGGGCGTTTCAGCAGTACTTC.

The chain couples TRBV5-4 to TRBJ2-5; 10 bases are shared with TRBD1. The CDR3 length is 15 residues. Germline-derived CDR1 and CDR2 are SGHNT and YYREEE (reference sequence). The ends lost 0 bases at V and 4 bases at J; junction bases unmatched: 3. The CDR3 coding sequence is TGTGCCAGCAGCTTGGCCCGGGACAGGGGAGAGACCCAGTACTTC. As protein: CASSLARDRGETQYF.

The chain is built from TRBV7-3 and TRBJ1-1; 7 bases fit TRBD1. This CDR3 is 20 amino acids long. Per germline, CDR1 SGHTA and CDR2 FQGTGA. The J segment lost 0 bases and the V segment lost 5 bases, leaving 21 bases of the junction unmatched. The chain's CDR3 is CASSLRAPSTGPYMNTEAFF. CDR3 DNA: TGTGCCAGCAGCCTCAGAGCCCCATCGACAGGGCCTTACATGAACACTGAAGCTTTCTTT.

The gene calls are TRBV5-6 and TRBJ2-3; weak D call: TRBD2 (5 bases). Germline lookup yields CDR1 SGHDT and CDR2 YYEEEE. Trimming stripped 4 bases from V and 1 base from J, with 13 bases between. CDR3 length: 15 amino acids. CDR3 protein: CASSEPTGGTDTQYF. In nucleotides, the CDR3 is TGTGCCAGCAGCGAGCCCACCGGGGGCACAGATACGCAGTATTTT.

The chain recombines TRBV10-2 with TRBJ2-7; TRBD2 agrees at 10 bases. Trimming at V came to 9 bases and at J to 0 bases, leaving 5 bases not matched to a gene. Per germline, CDR1 WSHSY and CDR2 SAAADI. The CDR3 consists of 14 residues. CDR3 coding DNA: TGCGCCAGTACTAGCGGGACCAGCTCCTACGAGCAGTACTTC. Translating gives CASTSGTSSYEQYF.

The V gene is TRBV6-5, the J gene TRBJ2-7; D perhaps matches TRBD1 (6 bases). Germline CDR1 is MNHEY and CDR2 is SVGAGI. This CDR3 spans 14 amino acids. Trimming stripped 7 bases from V and 9 bases from J, with 22 bases between. The chain's CDR3 is CASNPQTGPAGQYF. CDR3 DNA: TGTGCCAGCAACCCCCAGACAGGACCCGCCGGGCAGTACTTC.

The rearrangement joins TRBV6-5 to TRBJ2-1; weak D call: TRBD2 (6 bases). Germline CDR1 MNHEY, CDR2 SVGAGI. V shed 4 bases and J shed 2 bases, with 15 bases lying between them. The CDR3 covers 16 residues. CDR3 loop: CASSWFGGTTYNEQFF. The CDR3 DNA reads as TGTGCCAGCAGTTGGTTCGGCGGGACCACCTACAATGAGCAGTTCTTC.

The chain links TRBV10-3 to TRBJ2-1, with 8 bases aligning to TRBD2. The CDR3 consists of 16 residues. CDR1 and CDR2 from the germline V gene are ENHRY and SYGVKD. Losses at the gene ends were 4 bases for V and 0 bases for J; bases not matched to a gene: 5. The CDR3, as DNA: TGTGCCATCAGTGCACATAGCGGGATCTCCTACAATGAGCAGTTCTTC. Amino acid sequence: CAISAHSGISYNEQFF.

The V gene is TRBV3-1 (or the pseudogene TRBV3-2), the J gene TRBJ2-7; 7 bases line up with TRBD2. This CDR3 is built from 16 residues. With V trimmed by 4 bases and J by 0 bases, 9 bases remained unmatched. CDR1 and CDR2 (germline): LGHDT, YNNKEL (reference sequence). Here the CDR3 reads CASSRRGGGSSYEQYF. As DNA, the CDR3 is TGTGCCAGCAGCCGCCGTGGAGGCGGGAGCTCCTACGAGCAGTACTTC.

The chain couples TRBV25-1 to TRBJ1-4; TRBD1 matches at 8 bases. Trimming removed 6 bases from V and 5 bases from J; junction bases left unmatched: 5. Germline-derived CDR1 and CDR2 are MGHDK and SYGVNS. The CDR3 is 14 residues long. The CDR3 sequence: CASRQTGANEKLFF. CDR3 sequence (DNA): TGTGCCAGCAGGCAGACAGGGGCAAATGAAAAACTGTTTTTT.

This sequence joins TRBV5-1 and TRBJ1-2, with a tentative D call TRBD1 (5 bases). The germline gives CDR1 SGHRS, CDR2 YFSETQ. The CDR3 contains 14 residues. V was shortened by 0 bases and J by 4 bases, with 10 bases between the two germline ends. The CDR3 protein is CASSLDGAGYGYTF. CDR3 sequence (DNA): TGCGCCAGCAGCTTGGACGGGGCTGGCTATGGCTACACCTTC.

The J gene is TRBJ1-4, the V gene TRBV30; no clear D. V was trimmed by 0 bases and J by 8 bases, leaving 7 bases between them. This CDR3 is built from 12 residues. CDR1 GTSNPN and CDR2 SVGIG come from the germline V gene (reference sequence). The CDR3 DNA reads as TGTGCCTGGAGTGTAGCGGGGGAAAAACTGTTTTTT. This codes for CAWSVAGEKLFF.